This entry lists 32 T cell receptor beta chains sequenced from one sample in a study of CD8 T cells in ankylosing spondylitis. Findings of the study overall: For ankylosing spondylitis blood, a TCR beta motif of 7 to 9 highly homologous variants appeared characteristic.

These receptors lack a known antigen. A single record per CDR3 protein comes from TCRdb applying MiXCR to the 5' RACE reads. This sample carries a few hundred thousand distinct CDR3 sequences, about a fifth of them seen once, and the ten largest clones take roughly a sixth. Specimen: blood, either unsorted or a sorted T cell fraction (not recorded which). The receptors originated from a male donor with ankylosing spondylitis.

This clonotype was observed a handful of times. The chain carries TRBV6-2 or TRBV6-3 and TRBJ2-1; TRBD2 matches at 8 bases. Germline CDR1 MNHEY, CDR2 SVGEGT. V shed 4 bases and J 4 bases; nucleotides not matched to a gene: 9. The CDR3 sequence is 16 residues long. The CDR3 reads CASSSTHSGTYNEQFF. CDR3 in DNA: TGTGCCAGCAGTTCCACCCATAGCGGGACTTACAATGAGCAGTTCTTC.

The chain has TRBV5-6 and TRBJ2-4; 10 bases fit TRBD2. CDR1 is SGHDT and CDR2 is YYEEEE in the germline V gene. CDR3 length: 15 amino acids. The V gene end was trimmed by 0 bases and the J gene end by 16 bases; junction bases not matched to a gene: 13. The CDR3: CASSLGTGLAVNYYF. CDR3 nucleotides: TGTGCCAGCAGCTTGGGGACCGGACTAGCGGTTAATTATTACTTC.

The CDR3, as DNA: TGTGCCAGCAGTCGATTCCGGGACAGAGCCCAGCCCCAGCATTTT. The encoded protein is CASSRFRDRAQPQHF. The V and J genes are TRBV12-3 or TRBV12-4 and TRBJ1-5; TRBD1 matches 7 bases. The V gene end was trimmed by 5 bases and the J gene end by 7 bases; junction bases not matched to a gene: 11. CDR3 size: 15 residues.

This clonotype was counted between two and nine times. This sequence joins TRBV5-1 and TRBJ2-5, with unresolved D. The ends were cut back, 0 bases at V and 1 base at J, with 13 bases in the middle. CDR1 is SGHRS and CDR2 is YFSETQ in the germline V gene. There are 16 residues in the CDR3. CDR3 amino acids: CASSLGAVTSQETQYF. CDR3 DNA sequence: TGCGCCAGCAGCTTGGGTGCTGTGACTTCCCAAGAGACCCAGTACTTC. Full variable domain (remainder filled in from reference TRBV5-1 and TRBJ2-5): KAGVTQTPRYLIKTRGQQVTLSCSPISGHRSVSWYQQTPGQGLQFLFEYFSETQRNKGNFPGRFSGRQFSNSRSEMNVSTLELGDSALYLCASSLGAVTSQETQYFGPGTRLLVL.

The J gene is TRBJ1-1, the V gene TRBV9; D gene ambiguous. CDR1 SGDLS and CDR2 YYNGEE come from the germline V gene. CDR3 size: 13 residues. V was cut by 1 base and J by 4 bases, with 8 bases left in between. CDR3 protein: CASSVSIGTEAFF. CDR3 nucleotide sequence: TGTGCCAGCAGCGTATCCATCGGCACTGAAGCTTTCTTT. Full variable domain (rest looked up from reference TRBV9 and TRBJ1-1): DSGVTQTPKHLITATGQRVTLRCSPRSGDLSVYWYQQSLDQGLQFLIQYYNGEERAKGNILERFSAQQFPDLHSELNLSSLELGDSALYFCASSVSIGTEAFFGQGTRLTVV.

This chain uses TRBV28 with TRBJ2-1, with 9 bases lining up with TRBD2. The length of the CDR3 is 16 residues. J gave up 6 bases and V 5 bases, and 11 bases lay outside the gene matches. Per the germline V gene, CDR1 is MDHEN and CDR2 is SYDVKM. In DNA form, the CDR3 reads TGTGCCAGCAGTCCCCCCATGGGACTAGCCCTCAATGAGCAGTTCTTC. Translation gives CASSPPMGLALNEQFF.

This clonotype was seen once. The V and J genes are TRBV2 and TRBJ2-1, with 11 nucleotides matching TRBD2. Germline lookup yields CDR1 SNHLY and CDR2 FYNNEI. Germline trimming cut 6 bases from V and 7 bases from J; bases unmatched to any gene: 8. This CDR3 contains 15 residues. The CDR3 region has the DNA TGTGCCAGCAGGAAACTAGCGGGAGCCCCGAATGAGCAGTTCTTC. Translated: CASRKLAGAPNEQFF.

This clonotype has more than one count but fewer than ten. This rearrangement joins TRBV4-2 to TRBJ2-7; TRBD1 is a possible D gene (6 bases). This CDR3 is 15 amino acids long. Trimming took 0 bases from V and 4 from J, leaving 13 bases between them. Germline lookup yields CDR1 LGHNA and CDR2 YNFKEQ. The CDR3 here is CASSQDTGQRYEQYF. The CDR3 region has the DNA TGTGCCAGCAGCCAAGATACCGGACAGAGGTACGAGCAGTACTTC.

The sample holds many counts of this clonotype. V gene TRBV29-1 combines with J gene TRBJ2-6; D is perhaps TRBD1 (5 bases). Germline CDR1 and CDR2: SQVTM and ANQGSEA. Trimming stripped 4 bases from V and 2 bases from J, with 9 bases between. The CDR3 totals 14 residues. The CDR3 nucleotides are TGCAGCGTTGCAGGGATCCCTGGGGCCAACGTCCTGACTTTC. Protein sequence: CSVAGIPGANVLTF. Drawing the rest from reference TRBV29-1 and TRBJ2-6, the complete variable domain is SAVISQKPSRDICQRGTSLTIQCQVDSQVTMMFWYRQQPGQSLTLIATANQGSEATYESGFVIDKFPISRPNLTFSTLTVSNMSPEDSSIYLCSVAGIPGANVLTFGAGSRLTVL.

CDR3 amino acids: CASSLVAGANSYNEQFF. CDR3 in DNA: TGCGCCAGCAGCTTGGTTGCGGGAGCCAACTCCTACAATGAGCAGTTCTTC. The chain combines TRBV5-1 with TRBJ2-1; 7 nucleotides line up with TRBD2. The CDR3 is 17 residues long. After removal of 0 bases from V and 0 bases from J, the junction contained 6 bases not matched to a gene. Per germline, CDR1 SGHRS and CDR2 YFSETQ. Based on the CDR3 plus reference TRBV5-1 and TRBJ2-1, the full variable domain is KAGVTQTPRYLIKTRGQQVTLSCSPISGHRSVSWYQQTPGQGLQFLFEYFSETQRNKGNFPGRFSGRQFSNSRSEMNVSTLELGDSALYLCASSLVAGANSYNEQFFGPGTRLTVL.

The chain recombines TRBV5-1 with TRBJ2-3; unclear D gene. Germline loops: CDR1 SGHRS, CDR2 YFSETQ. V was clipped by 1 base and J by 2 bases, with 8 bases between them. The CDR3 is made up of 14 amino acids. CDR3 sequence reads: CASSLSSPTDTQYF. Here the CDR3 DNA reads TGCGCCAGCAGCTTGTCCAGCCCCACAGATACGCAGTATTTT.

This clonotype has more than one count but fewer than ten. The chain employs TRBV6-5 and TRBJ1-2, with a tentative D call TRBD1 (6 bases). Trimming pared 2 bases from V and 6 bases from J, leaving 19 bases between. The CDR3 has 16 amino acids. Germline V lookup: CDR1 MNHEY, CDR2 SVGAGI. The CDR3 loop reads CASSYVRGSVQDGYTF. CDR3 nucleotide sequence: TGTGCCAGCAGTTACGTCAGGGGATCGGTCCAGGATGGCTACACCTTC.

The sample holds a few counts of this clonotype. The V gene is TRBV25-1, the J gene TRBJ2-2; D remains ambiguous. CDR1 MGHDK and CDR2 SYGVNS come from the germline V gene. CDR3 length equals 15 residues. Trimming stripped 0 bases from V and 6 bases from J, with 11 bases between. As DNA, the CDR3 is TGTGCCAGCAGTGAATACGGCCGATTACCCGGGGAGCTGTTTTTT. This codes for CASSEYGRLPGELFF.

This clonotype appeared many times. The chain employs TRBV12-3 or TRBV12-4 and TRBJ2-1; D not resolved. V dropped 7 bases and J dropped 3 bases, with 13 bases sitting between them. The CDR3 sequence is 14 residues long. The chain's CDR3 is CASTESSGYNEQFF. The CDR3 DNA is TGTGCCAGCACTGAGTCTTCCGGCTACAATGAGCAGTTCTTC.

The genes are TRBV6-1 and TRBJ1-2; 8 nucleotides agree with TRBD1. V lost 3 bases, J lost 4 bases, and 4 bases stayed unmatched. Germline CDR1 reads MNHNS; CDR2 reads SASEGT. The CDR3 sequence is 14 residues long. This CDR3 reads CASSDPTGAYGYTF. For the CDR3, the DNA is TGTGCCAGCAGTGACCCGACAGGGGCCTATGGCTACACCTTC.

V is TRBV27 and J is TRBJ2-7; TRBD1 is a possible D gene (6 bases). Germline-derived CDR1 and CDR2 are MNHEY and SMNVEV (reference sequence). Trimming took off 2 bases at V and 5 bases at J, with 13 bases between the two ends. This CDR3 is built from 14 residues. The CDR3 loop reads CASSLGQGNHEQYF. The CDR3 DNA reads TGTGCCAGCAGTTTAGGGCAGGGGAACCACGAGCAGTACTTC.

This sequence joins TRBV5-1 and TRBJ2-3, with 10 bases aligning to TRBD2. Germline assignment: CDR1 SGHRS and CDR2 YFSETQ. The CDR3 contains 12 residues. J was trimmed by 7 bases and V by 5 bases; bases with no gene match: 1. The CDR3 here is CASRLAGYTQYF. In DNA form, the CDR3 reads TGCGCCAGCAGACTAGCGGGATATACGCAGTATTTT.

A word on this clonotype: A read error may be the cause here, since a much bigger clone is one base away. The conserved closing phenylalanine or tryptophan is absent in this CDR3, likely reflecting a read error. The gene calls are TRBV7-2 and TRBJ1-2; D is unclear. Trimming removed 0 bases from V and 10 bases from J, with 12 bases in between. The CDR3 is 13 amino acids. The germline V gene encodes CDR1 SGHTA and CDR2 FQGNSA. The CDR3 DNA sequence: TGTGCCAGCAGCTTAGCCCCTTCGGCTCTCTACACCGTC. Protein product: CASSLAPSALYTV.

V gene TRBV6-5 combines with J gene TRBJ2-4; D gene unclear. CDR3 size: 14 residues. V lost 2 bases and J lost 5, with 10 bases in between. The germline V gene encodes CDR1 MNHEY and CDR2 SVGAGI. This CDR3 is CASSYRAAENIQYF. The CDR3 nucleotides are TGTGCCAGCAGTTACCGCGCTGCCGAAAACATTCAGTACTTC.

This clonotype was detected a few times. V usage is TRBV28 and J usage is TRBJ2-2; no definite D call. The CDR3 is 15 residues long. CDR1 and CDR2 from the germline V gene are MDHEN and SYDVKM. The V end lost 3 bases, the J end lost 3 bases, and 11 bases lay between the germline ends. CDR3 in amino acids: CASSFSATYTGELFF. The CDR3 coding sequence is TGTGCCAGCAGTTTCTCTGCGACTTACACCGGGGAGCTGTTTTTT.

CDR3 sequence: CASSQAGQRSTDTQYF. CDR3 DNA sequence: TGTGCCAGCAGCCAAGCGGGACAGAGGTCCACAGATACGCAGTATTTT. The gene calls are TRBV3-1 and TRBJ2-3, with 7 bases identical to TRBD1. This CDR3 is built from 16 residues. The J segment lost 2 bases and the V segment lost 1 base, leaving 6 bases of the junction unmatched. Germline loops: CDR1 LGHDT, CDR2 YNNKEL (reference sequence).

This clonotype has just a few counts. The chain is built from TRBV25-1 and TRBJ2-3, with 12 nucleotides matching TRBD1. With V trimmed by 5 bases and J by 2 bases, 2 bases remained unmatched. CDR1 MGHDK and CDR2 SYGVNS come from the germline V gene. This CDR3 has 15 residues. CDR3 sequence (DNA): TGTGCCAGCAGTTGGGACAGGGGGCCCACAGATACGCAGTATTTT. Translating it yields CASSWDRGPTDTQYF.

The V and J genes are TRBV12-3 or TRBV12-4 and TRBJ2-7, with 7 bases identical to TRBD2. Trimming took 5 bases from V and 9 from J; bases not matched to a gene: 19. The CDR3 runs 16 residues. CDR3 amino acids: CASSTSGTTFRSAQYF. As DNA, the CDR3 is TGTGCCAGCAGTACCTCCGGGACTACTTTCCGGAGCGCGCAGTACTTC.

The chain is built from TRBV12-3 or TRBV12-4 and TRBJ1-1, with TRBD1 as a possible D gene (6 bases). CDR3 length: 19 amino acids. V was pared by 5 bases and J by 0 bases, with 25 bases between. The CDR3: CASSTGQQTVRLMNTEAFF. The CDR3 nucleotides are TGTGCCAGCAGTACCGGACAGCAAACCGTTCGTCTTATGAACACTGAAGCTTTCTTT.

This rearrangement joins TRBV5-1 to TRBJ1-2; D ambiguous. Germline CDR1 is SGHRS and CDR2 is YFSETQ. V gave up 0 bases and J gave up 4 bases, with 10 bases separating them. This CDR3 contains 14 residues. The CDR3 bases are TGCGCCAGCAGCTTGGATCCGGGAGGCTATGGCTACACCTTC. Amino acids: CASSLDPGGYGYTF.

The CDR3: CASSSGPSPPNVLTF. CDR3 in DNA: TGTGCCAGCAGCTCCGGGCCGAGCCCCCCCAACGTCCTGACTTTC. The chain is built from TRBV5-6 and TRBJ2-6, with D hard to call. Germline CDR1 reads SGHDT; CDR2 reads YYEEEE. Trimming left V 3 bases short and J 8 bases short, with 15 bases between. The CDR3 runs to 15 residues. Combining the CDR3 with reference TRBV5-6 and TRBJ2-6 gives the whole variable domain DAGVTQSPTHLIKTRGQQVTLRCSPKSGHDTVSWYQQALGQGPQFIFQYYEEEERQRGNFPDRFSGHQFPNYSSELNVNALLLGDSALYLCASSSGPSPPNVLTFGAGSRLTVL.

This clonotype turned up a few times. This sequence joins TRBV5-1 and TRBJ2-3; 7 bases line up with TRBD2. The J segment lost 1 base and the V segment lost 2 bases, leaving 7 bases of the junction unmatched. Germline values: CDR1 SGHRS, CDR2 YFSETQ. The CDR3 covers 16 residues. CDR3 residues: CASSLQPGLRTDTQYF. The CDR3 region has the DNA TGCGCCAGCAGCTTACAACCGGGACTACGCACAGATACGCAGTATTTT.

This sequence joins TRBV3-1 and TRBJ2-7; 8 nucleotides line up with TRBD1. The ends lost 4 bases at V and 3 bases at J; junction bases unmatched: 14. CDR3 length equals 17 residues. CDR1 is LGHDT, CDR2 YNNKEL, per germline (reference sequence). This CDR3 reads CASSLQGGAQGGYEQYF. In nucleotides, the CDR3 is TGTGCCAGCAGCCTACAAGGAGGCGCACAGGGGGGCTACGAGCAGTACTTC.

Only a few counts were recorded for this clonotype. The chain couples TRBV7-2 to TRBJ2-4, with 9 bases identical to TRBD1. CDR1 and CDR2 (germline): SGHTA, FQGNSA. The trim removed 5 bases at V and 9 bases at J, leaving 8 bases unmatched. The CDR3 has 14 residues. CDR3 sequence (DNA): TGTGCCAGCAGCATCCGACAGGGGGTCGGCATTCAGTACTTC. Protein: CASSIRQGVGIQYF. Supplemented by reference TRBV7-2 and TRBJ2-4, the full variable domain reads GAGVSQSPSNKVTEKGKDVELRCDPISGHTALYWYRQSLGQGLEFLIYFQGNSAPDKSGLPSDRFSAERTGGSVSTLTIQRTQQEDSAVYLCASSIRQGVGIQYFGAGTRLSVL.

The chain is built from TRBV6-5 and TRBJ2-7; 10 bases fit TRBD1. CDR3 length: 15 amino acids. Germline V gene lookup returns CDR1 MNHEY and CDR2 SVGAGI. V shed 4 bases, J shed 2 bases, and the junction held 5 bases outside the gene matches. This chain's CDR3 is CASSSGQGLTYEQYF. CDR3 in DNA: TGTGCCAGCAGTTCGGGACAGGGGTTAACCTACGAGCAGTACTTC.

This clonotype occurred a few times. The V gene is TRBV19, the J gene TRBJ2-1, with D unresolved. V shed 3 bases and J shed 0 bases, with 9 bases lying between them. Germline CDR1 reads LNHDA; CDR2 reads SQIVND (reference sequence). This CDR3 has 15 residues. The CDR3 nucleotides are TGTGCCAGTAGTATTCGTGCAGGCTCCTACAATGAGCAGTTCTTC. Encoded protein: CASSIRAGSYNEQFF. Full variable domain (rest looked up from reference TRBV19 and TRBJ2-1): DGGITQSPKYLFRKEGQNVTLSCEQNLNHDAMYWYRQDPGQGLRLIYYSQIVNDFQKGDIAEGYSVSREKKESFPLTVTSAQKNPTAFYLCASSIRAGSYNEQFFGPGTRLTVL.

The chain combines TRBV18 with TRBJ2-7; D is unresolved. This CDR3 region has 13 residues. Trimming pared 5 bases from V and 4 bases from J, leaving 12 bases between. Germline CDR1 KGHSH, CDR2 LQKENI. In DNA, the CDR3 is TGTGCCAGCTCATCAAGTTTGGAATACGAGCAGTACTTC. Protein sequence: CASSSSLEYEQYF.